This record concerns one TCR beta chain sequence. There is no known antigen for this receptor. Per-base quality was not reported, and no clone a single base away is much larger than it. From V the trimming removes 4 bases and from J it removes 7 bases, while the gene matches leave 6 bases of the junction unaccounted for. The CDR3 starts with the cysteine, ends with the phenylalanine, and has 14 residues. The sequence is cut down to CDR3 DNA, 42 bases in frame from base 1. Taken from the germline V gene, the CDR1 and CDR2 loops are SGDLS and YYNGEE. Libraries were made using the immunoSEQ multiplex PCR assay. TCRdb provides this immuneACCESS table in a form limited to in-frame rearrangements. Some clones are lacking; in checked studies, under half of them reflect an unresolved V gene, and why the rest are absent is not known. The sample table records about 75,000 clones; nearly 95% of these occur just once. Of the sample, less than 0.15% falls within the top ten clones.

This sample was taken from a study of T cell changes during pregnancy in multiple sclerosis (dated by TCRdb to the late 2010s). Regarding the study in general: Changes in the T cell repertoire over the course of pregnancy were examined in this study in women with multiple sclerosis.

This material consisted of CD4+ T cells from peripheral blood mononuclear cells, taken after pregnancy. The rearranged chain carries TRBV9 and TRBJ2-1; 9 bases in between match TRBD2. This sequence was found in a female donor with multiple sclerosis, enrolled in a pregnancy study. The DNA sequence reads TGTGCCAGCAGCCCGGGACTAGCCGAAAATGAGCAGTTCTTC. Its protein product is CASSPGLAENEQFF.